The clone carrying this T cell receptor (beta chain) was observed a handful of times. Its antigen is not identified. The CDR3 has 11 residues. V was shortened by 3 bases and J by 4 bases, with 3 bases between the two germline ends. CDR1 is SNHLY, CDR2 FYNNEI, per germline. The sample belongs to a study of cytomegalovirus exposure and HLA in healthy donors. Points from the study as a whole: An observed cluster of highly shared sequence variants was recorded as a likely sequencing artifact. Productive status was seen about 87% or about 30% of the time for most TCR beta V segments in an earlier analysis.

Primers included in the PCR were 60 Vbeta and 13 Jbeta primers. The protocol was immunoSEQ multiplex PCR, while the TCRdb copy is restricted to in-frame clones and leaves out a portion. The repertoire holds over 150,000 clones, with more than 75% as singletons. Sequencing was carried out using PBMCs. The V call is TRBV2, the J call TRBJ2-5, with unresolved D. The clonotype originates from a man in his thirties or forties in good health and CMV-seropositive. CDR3 loop: CASSDIETQYF. The CDR3 nucleotides are TGTGCCAGCAGTGACATAGAGACCCAGTACTTC.